This TCR beta chain was recovered during a study of blood T cell repertoires in COVID-19. Overall study: Samples came from the United States, Italy and Spain, spanning acute and convalescent COVID-19.

Trimming stripped 6 bases from V and 4 bases from J, with 18 bases between. The CDR3 runs to 15 residues. Per the germline V gene, CDR1 is MNHNY and CDR2 is SVGAGI (reference sequence). Original methodology: Counts of nucleated cells, estimated from reference gene primer amplification, were obtained. Repertoires were generated with immunoSEQ multiplex PCR, while TCRdb's copy carries only in-frame clones and drops some. V, J and clone size reflect that table, while D and trimming were determined from the DNA. The sample lists around 400,000 clones, 80% to 90% occurring once. The sequenced sample was peripheral blood. The rearrangement links TRBV6-6 to TRBJ1-2; D possibly corresponds to TRBD1 (5 bases). The TCR sequence derives from a woman aged 55-70 years with COVID-19, enrolled during active disease. Written as DNA, the CDR3 is TGTGCCAGCAGCCCCCAGGCGGGGCCCTCCTATGGCTACACCTTC. Its translation is CASSPQAGPSYGYTF.